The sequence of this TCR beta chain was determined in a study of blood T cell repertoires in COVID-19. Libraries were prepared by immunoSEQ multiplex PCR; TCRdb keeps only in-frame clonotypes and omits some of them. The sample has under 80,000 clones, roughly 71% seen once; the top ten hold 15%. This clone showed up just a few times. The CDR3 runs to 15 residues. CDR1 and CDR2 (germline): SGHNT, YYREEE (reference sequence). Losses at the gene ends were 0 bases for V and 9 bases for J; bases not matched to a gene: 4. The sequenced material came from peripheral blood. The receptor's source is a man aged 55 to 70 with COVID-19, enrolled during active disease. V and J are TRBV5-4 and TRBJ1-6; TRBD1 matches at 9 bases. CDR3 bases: TGTGCCAGCAGCTTGGAGGGGACAGGGTTTTCACCCCTCCACTTT. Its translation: CASSLEGTGFSPLHF.